Below, one T cell receptor beta chain is given with its context. From germline, CDR1 is LNHNV and CDR2 YYDKDF (reference sequence). The V end was cut by 6 bases, the J end by 4 bases, with 13 bases between. There are 14 residues in the CDR3. The data belong to a study of T-cell reconstitution after alpha-beta-depleted transplantation in children. Preparation of the TCRbeta library used unique molecular identifiers. TCRdb analysed the PCR reads with MiXCR anew, one entry per CDR3 protein. This table holds 500,000 to 650,000 distinct CDR3 sequences, roughly an eighth found once. This material consisted of PBMCs, mostly from graft donor cells, taken 180 days after TCRalphabeta/CD19-depleted stem cell transplant. This TCR derives from a female patient younger than 10 who had a stem cell transplant for aplastic anemia, so the T cells may come from the graft donor. The V and J genes are TRBV15 and TRBJ2-1, with D maybe TRBD2 (5 bases). CDR3: CATRGSGNYNEQFF. CDR3 nucleotides: TGTGCCACCAGGGGGAGCGGAAATTACAATGAGCAGTTCTTC.